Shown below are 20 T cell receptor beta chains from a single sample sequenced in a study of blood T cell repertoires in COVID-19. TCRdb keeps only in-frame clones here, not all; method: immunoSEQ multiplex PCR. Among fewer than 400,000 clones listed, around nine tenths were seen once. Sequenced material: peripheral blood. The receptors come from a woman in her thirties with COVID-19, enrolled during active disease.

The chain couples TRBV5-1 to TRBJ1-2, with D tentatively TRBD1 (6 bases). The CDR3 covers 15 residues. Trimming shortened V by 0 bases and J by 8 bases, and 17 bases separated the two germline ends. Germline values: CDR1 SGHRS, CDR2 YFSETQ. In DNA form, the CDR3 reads TGCGCCAGCAGCTTGGTTGCGGGGGCCCGGGAAGGCTACACCTTC. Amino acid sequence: CASSLVAGAREGYTF.

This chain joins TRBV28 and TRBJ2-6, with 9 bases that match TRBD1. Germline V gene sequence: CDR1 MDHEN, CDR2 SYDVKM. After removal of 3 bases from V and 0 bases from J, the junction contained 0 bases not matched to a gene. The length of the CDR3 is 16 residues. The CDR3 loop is CASSLTGGSGANVLTF. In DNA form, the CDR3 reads TGTGCCAGCAGTTTGACAGGGGGCTCTGGGGCCAACGTCCTGACTTTC.

DNA for the CDR3: TGTGCCAGCAGCACAGACACTGGGGCCAACGTCCTGACTTTC. This encodes CASSTDTGANVLTF. V gene TRBV6-2 or TRBV6-3 combines with J gene TRBJ2-6; D unclear. CDR1 is MNHEY and CDR2 is SVGEGT in the germline V gene. The V end lost 6 bases, the J end lost 2 bases, and 8 bases lay between the germline ends. The CDR3 loop spans 14 amino acids.

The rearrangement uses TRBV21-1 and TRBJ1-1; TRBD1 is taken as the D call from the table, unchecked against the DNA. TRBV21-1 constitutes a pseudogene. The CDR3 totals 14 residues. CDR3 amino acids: CASSQMSRGREAFF. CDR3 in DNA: TGTGCCAGCAGCCAAATGTCCAGGGGGCGCGAAGCTTTCTTT.

The CDR3: CASSFGKTGYTF. The CDR3 DNA sequence: TGTGCCAGCAGCTTCGGGAAAACGGGCTACACCTTC. The V gene is TRBV5-4, the J gene TRBJ1-2; no clear D gene. There are 12 residues in the CDR3. The germline V and J ends were trimmed by 2 bases and 8 bases, with 10 bases remaining between them. From germline, CDR1 is SGHNT and CDR2 YYREEE (reference sequence).

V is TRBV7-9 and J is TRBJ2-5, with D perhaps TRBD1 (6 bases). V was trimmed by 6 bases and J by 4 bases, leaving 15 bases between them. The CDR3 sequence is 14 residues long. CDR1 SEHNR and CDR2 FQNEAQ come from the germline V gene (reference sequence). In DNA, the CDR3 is TGTGCCAGCAGTCGCACTCAGGGGTCAGAGACCCAGTACTTC. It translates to CASSRTQGSETQYF.

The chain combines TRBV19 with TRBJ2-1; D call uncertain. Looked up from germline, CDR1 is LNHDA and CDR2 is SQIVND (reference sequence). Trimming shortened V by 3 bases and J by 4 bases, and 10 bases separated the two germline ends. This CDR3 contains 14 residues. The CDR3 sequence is CASSISPLYNEQFF. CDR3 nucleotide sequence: TGTGCCAGTAGTATTTCCCCCTTATACAATGAGCAGTTCTTC.

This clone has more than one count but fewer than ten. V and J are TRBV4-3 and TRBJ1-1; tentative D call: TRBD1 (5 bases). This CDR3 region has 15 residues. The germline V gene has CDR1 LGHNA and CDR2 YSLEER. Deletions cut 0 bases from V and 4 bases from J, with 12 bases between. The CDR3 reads CASSQDSGAGTEAFF. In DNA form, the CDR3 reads TGCGCCAGCAGCCAAGATAGCGGGGCGGGCACTGAAGCTTTCTTT.

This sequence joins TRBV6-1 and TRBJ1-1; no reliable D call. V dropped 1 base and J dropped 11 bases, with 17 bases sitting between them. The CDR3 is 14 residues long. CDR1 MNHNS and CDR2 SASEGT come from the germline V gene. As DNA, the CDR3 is TGTGCCAGCAGTGAAGAAGCCTCTGAAATCGGGGCTTTCTTT. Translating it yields CASSEEASEIGAFF.

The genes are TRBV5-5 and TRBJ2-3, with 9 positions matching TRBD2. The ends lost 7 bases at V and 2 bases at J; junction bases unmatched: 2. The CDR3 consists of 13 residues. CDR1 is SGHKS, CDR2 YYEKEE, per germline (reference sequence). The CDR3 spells CASQRGATDTQYF. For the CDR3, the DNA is TGTGCCAGCCAGCGGGGGGCCACAGATACGCAGTATTTT.

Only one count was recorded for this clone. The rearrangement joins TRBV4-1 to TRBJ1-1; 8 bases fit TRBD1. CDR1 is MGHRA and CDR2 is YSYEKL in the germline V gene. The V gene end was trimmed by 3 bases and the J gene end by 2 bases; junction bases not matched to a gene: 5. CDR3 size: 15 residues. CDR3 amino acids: CASSHGGQGNTEAFF. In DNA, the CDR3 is TGCGCCAGCAGCCACGGCGGACAGGGAAACACTGAAGCTTTCTTT.

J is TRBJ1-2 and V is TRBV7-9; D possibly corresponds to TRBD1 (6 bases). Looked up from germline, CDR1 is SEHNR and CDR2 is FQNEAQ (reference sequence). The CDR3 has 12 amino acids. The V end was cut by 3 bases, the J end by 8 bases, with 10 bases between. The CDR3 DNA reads TGTGCCAGCAGCTTTCAGGGGCGGGGCTACACCTTC. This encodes CASSFQGRGYTF.

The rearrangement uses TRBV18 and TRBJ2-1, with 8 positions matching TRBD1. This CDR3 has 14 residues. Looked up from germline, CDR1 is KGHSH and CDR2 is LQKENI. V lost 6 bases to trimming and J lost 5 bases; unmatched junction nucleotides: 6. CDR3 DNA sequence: TGTGCCAGCTCGCCGGACAGGGTCCACAATGAGCAGTTCTTC. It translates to CASSPDRVHNEQFF.

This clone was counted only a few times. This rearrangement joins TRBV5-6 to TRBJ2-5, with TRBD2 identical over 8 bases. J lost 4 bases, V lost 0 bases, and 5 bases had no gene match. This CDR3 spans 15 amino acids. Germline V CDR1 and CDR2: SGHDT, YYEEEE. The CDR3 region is CASSLAGGVSETQYF. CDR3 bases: TGTGCCAGCAGCTTGGCCGGGGGGGTCTCAGAGACCCAGTACTTC.

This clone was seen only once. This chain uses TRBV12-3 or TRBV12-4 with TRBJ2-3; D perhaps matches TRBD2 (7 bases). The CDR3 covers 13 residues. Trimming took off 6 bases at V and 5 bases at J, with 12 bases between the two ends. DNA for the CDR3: TGTGCCAGCAGGGGGGGGGCCGGAGATACGCAGTATTTT. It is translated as CASRGGAGDTQYF.

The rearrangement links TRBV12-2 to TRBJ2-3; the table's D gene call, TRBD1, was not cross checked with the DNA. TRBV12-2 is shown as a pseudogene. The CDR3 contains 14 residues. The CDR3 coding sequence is TGTGCAAGTCGCGAACAGGGGGCGAAATCGGGGCAGTATTTT. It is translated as CASREQGAKSGQYF.

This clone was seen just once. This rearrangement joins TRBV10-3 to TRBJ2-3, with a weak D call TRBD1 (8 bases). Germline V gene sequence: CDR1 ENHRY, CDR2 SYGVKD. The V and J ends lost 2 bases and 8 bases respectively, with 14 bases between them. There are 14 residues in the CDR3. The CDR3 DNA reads TGTGCCATCAGTGAGGGCTACAGGGGGGGTACGCAGTATTTT. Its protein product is CAISEGYRGGTQYF.

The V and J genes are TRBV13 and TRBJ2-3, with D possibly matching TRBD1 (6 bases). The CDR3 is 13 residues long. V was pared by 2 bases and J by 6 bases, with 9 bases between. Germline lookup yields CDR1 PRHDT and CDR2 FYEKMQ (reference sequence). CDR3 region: CASSLSRGDTQYF. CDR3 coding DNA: TGTGCCAGCAGCTTATCCAGGGGCGATACGCAGTATTTT. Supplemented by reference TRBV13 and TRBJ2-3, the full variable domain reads AAGVIQSPRHLIKEKRETATLKCYPIPRHDTVYWYQQGPGQDPQFLISFYEKMQSDKGSIPDRFSAQQFSDYHSELNMSSLELGDSALYFCASSLSRGDTQYFGPGTRLTVL.

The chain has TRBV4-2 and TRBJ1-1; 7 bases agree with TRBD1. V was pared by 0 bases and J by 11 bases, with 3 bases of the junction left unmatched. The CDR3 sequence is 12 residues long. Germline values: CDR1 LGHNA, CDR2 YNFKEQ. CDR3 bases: TGTGCCAGCAGCCAAGAGACAGGGAGGGCTTTCTTT. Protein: CASSQETGRAFF.

CDR3 coding DNA: TGCGCCAGCAGCTTGGCCTCCGAGCAGTACTTC. Amino acids: CASSLASEQYF. The chain recombines TRBV5-1 with TRBJ2-7; D not resolved. The germline V and J ends were trimmed by 0 bases and 6 bases, with 4 bases remaining between them. The CDR3 length is 11 residues. Germline assignment: CDR1 SGHRS and CDR2 YFSETQ.